Following are 17 T cell receptor beta chains from one sample sequenced in a study of blood T cell repertoires in COVID-19. Clones were read by immunoSEQ multiplex PCR, and TCRdb kept only the in-frame ones, dropping some. The data contain approximately 300,000 clones, roughly 90% of them singletons. The sequenced sample consisted of PBMCs or T cells enriched from blood (not recorded which). The receptors come from a woman in her thirties who had recovered from COVID-19.

This rearrangement joins TRBV18 to TRBJ1-4; 9 bases line up with TRBD1. J was trimmed by 7 bases and V by 3 bases; bases with no gene match: 6. Per germline, CDR1 KGHSH and CDR2 LQKENI. The CDR3 extends over 15 amino acids. The CDR3 sequence: CASSPPGQGPEKLFF. In nucleotides, the CDR3 is TGTGCCAGCTCACCGCCGGGACAGGGACCTGAAAAACTGTTTTTT.

The V call is TRBV6-2 or TRBV6-3, the J call TRBJ1-5; possibly TRBD1 for D (5 bases). Germline CDR1 reads MNHEY; CDR2 reads SVGEGT. Trimming cost V 2 bases and J 9 bases, with 20 bases left between them. The CDR3 consists of 16 residues. The CDR3, as DNA: TGTGCCAGCAGTTACCCAGCCATCGGGGGGAGGACGCCCCAGCATTTT. Encoded protein: CASSYPAIGGRTPQHF.

The V and J genes are TRBV11-1 and TRBJ2-3; no firm D call. The CDR3 has 11 residues. Germline CDR1 is SGHAT and CDR2 is FQDESV (reference sequence). The V gene lost 2 bases and the J gene lost 8 bases, with 5 bases spanning the gap. The CDR3 reads CASSLSGTQYF. In nucleotides, the CDR3 is TGTGCCAGCAGCTTATCGGGTACGCAGTATTTT.

The chain links TRBV2 to TRBJ2-7; 7 bases agree with TRBD2. The CDR3 sequence is 14 residues long. Germline V gives CDR1 SNHLY, CDR2 FYNNEI. V was clipped by 4 bases and J by 0 bases; unmatched bases: 3. The CDR3 here is CASSGDYFSYEQYF. In DNA, the CDR3 is TGTGCCAGCAGTGGGGACTACTTCTCCTACGAGCAGTACTTC. Full variable domain (missing parts from reference TRBV2 and TRBJ2-7): EPEVTQTPSHQVTQMGQEVILRCVPISNHLYFYWYRQILGQKVEFLVSFYNNEISEKSEIFDDQFSVERPDGSNFTLKIRSTKLEDSAMYFCASSGDYFSYEQYFGPGTRLTVT.

The rearrangement uses TRBV5-1 and TRBJ1-2; D gene ambiguous. The germline V and J ends were trimmed by 7 bases and 3 bases, with 16 bases remaining between them. CDR3 length: 14 amino acids. Germline V gene sequence: CDR1 SGHRS, CDR2 YFSETQ. The CDR3 loop is CASASIGAHYGYTF. CDR3 DNA sequence: TGCGCCAGCGCCTCCATTGGAGCGCACTATGGCTACACCTTC. Full variable domain (outside the CDR3, taken from reference TRBV5-1 and TRBJ1-2): KAGVTQTPRYLIKTRGQQVTLSCSPISGHRSVSWYQQTPGQGLQFLFEYFSETQRNKGNFPGRFSGRQFSNSRSEMNVSTLELGDSALYLCASASIGAHYGYTFGSGTRLTVV.

V is TRBV6-2 or TRBV6-3 and J is TRBJ1-1; D not resolved. V lost 2 bases, J lost 5 bases, and 12 bases lay in between. The length of the CDR3 is 14 residues. Germline-derived CDR1 and CDR2 are MNHEY and SVGEGT. The DNA of the CDR3 is TGTGCCAGCAGTTACATCTCGGGAAGGACTGAAGCTTTCTTT. Its translation: CASSYISGRTEAFF.

The chain employs TRBV5-1 and TRBJ2-7; no reliable D call. Germline-derived CDR1 and CDR2 are SGHRS and YFSETQ. Trimming shortened V by 0 bases and J by 6 bases, and 10 bases separated the two germline ends. The CDR3 consists of 13 residues. CDR3 nucleotides: TGCGCCAGCAGCTTGGCCTCTTCAGGCGAGCAGTACTTC. Translation gives CASSLASSGEQYF.

This rearrangement joins TRBV4-2 to TRBJ1-1; perhaps TRBD1 as D (5 bases). Trimming removed 4 bases at V and 7 bases at J, with 19 bases between. In germline, CDR1 is LGHNA, CDR2 YNFKEQ. The CDR3 is made up of 15 amino acids. The CDR3 region has the DNA TGTGCCAGCAGCCTCCCCGACAGAGATGGTGGTGAAGCTTTCTTT. Protein sequence: CASSLPDRDGGEAFF.

Notes on this clone: A read error may account for a junction end that differs from germline. The chain combines TRBV7-7 with TRBJ2-5; tentative D call: TRBD2 (5 bases). This CDR3 has 13 residues. In germline, CDR1 is SSHAT, CDR2 FNYEAQ (reference sequence). The CDR3 bases are TGTGCTAGCAGCTTAAGGGCGGGAGAGACCCAGTACTTC. Its protein product is CASSLRAGETQYF.

The gene calls are TRBV2 and TRBJ2-2, with TRBD2 as a possible D gene (5 bases). The CDR3 length is 14 residues. Trimming left V 4 bases short and J 6 bases short, with 12 bases between. Germline V gene data show CDR1 as SNHLY and CDR2 as FYNNEI. The CDR3, as DNA: TGTGCCAGCAGTGGGATGGACTTAGCCGGGGAGCTGTTTTTT. Translated: CASSGMDLAGELFF.

The CDR3 loop is CARAQAGANVLTF. CDR3 in DNA: TGTGCCAGGGCCCAGGCTGGGGCCAACGTCCTGACTTTC. V usage is TRBV7-9 and J usage is TRBJ2-6; the D is unclear. The CDR3 covers 13 residues. Trimming cost V 9 bases and J 2 bases, with 8 bases left between them. Germline CDR1 is SEHNR and CDR2 is FQNEAQ (reference sequence).

The chain uses TRBV19 and TRBJ2-5; 7 positions agree with TRBD2. Trimming cost V 7 bases and J 2 bases; bases outside gene matches: 4. Germline CDR1 LNHDA, CDR2 SQIVND (reference sequence). This CDR3 is built from 13 residues. CDR3 in DNA: TGTGCCAGTAAGTTGCGGGGGCAAGAGACCCAGTACTTC. Translated, it gives CASKLRGQETQYF. The full variable domain, completed using reference TRBV19 and TRBJ2-5, is DGGITQSPKYLFRKEGQNVTLSCEQNLNHDAMYWYRQDPGQGLRLIYYSQIVNDFQKGDIAEGYSVSREKKESFPLTVTSAQKNPTAFYLCASKLRGQETQYFGPGTRLLVL.

The chain recombines TRBV12-3 or TRBV12-4 with TRBJ1-2; 7 bases fit TRBD1. Germline trimming cut 6 bases from V and 8 bases from J; bases unmatched to any gene: 9. This CDR3 is built from 13 residues. The CDR3 coding sequence is TGTGCCAGCAGAGCTTCAGGGGGAGGAGGCTACACCTTC. Translating it yields CASRASGGGGYTF.

V and J are TRBV29-1 and TRBJ1-2; tentative D call: TRBD1 (6 bases). CDR3 length equals 12 residues. Germline loops: CDR1 SQVTM, CDR2 ANQGSEA. Trimming took 5 bases from V and 2 from J, leaving 9 bases between them. The CDR3 sequence: CSVLTGNYGYTF. CDR3 bases: TGCAGCGTTTTGACAGGCAACTATGGCTACACCTTC.

The chain couples TRBV28 to TRBJ1-6; 7 positions match TRBD1. V lost 5 bases to trimming and J lost 6 bases; unmatched junction nucleotides: 4. The CDR3 totals 14 residues. Looked up from germline, CDR1 is MDHEN and CDR2 is SYDVKM. This CDR3 reads CASSPRQGNSPLHF. The CDR3 nucleotides are TGTGCCAGCAGTCCCAGACAGGGTAATTCACCCCTCCACTTT.

In this sample, this clone turned up a few times. V and J are TRBV10-3 and TRBJ1-3; D gene uncertain. Germline assignment: CDR1 ENHRY and CDR2 SYGVKD. V dropped 2 bases and J dropped 4 bases, with 6 bases sitting between them. There are 13 residues in the CDR3. CDR3 region: CAISETTGNTIYF. CDR3 bases: TGTGCCATCAGTGAGACAACCGGAAACACCATATATTTT.

A few counts support this clone. The chain employs TRBV6-5 and TRBJ2-5; 8 positions match TRBD2. The CDR3 covers 13 residues. Per germline, CDR1 MNHEY and CDR2 SVGAGI. Unmatched junction bases numbered 6, after V lost 6 bases and J lost 6 bases. The CDR3 sequence: CASRSGGRKTQYF. As DNA, the CDR3 is TGTGCCAGCAGGTCGGGGGGGCGGAAGACCCAGTACTTC.